The 6 T cell receptor beta chains below all came from one sample that was sequenced in a study of regulatory and conventional T cells in RAG deficiency. Profiling relied on immunoSEQ multiplex PCR, and the TCRdb table lists in-frame clones only, not all of them. In the table there are fewer than 35,000 clones, 70% to 90% of which are singletons. The sample also formed part of further work on regulatory T cells. That work states: Amplification used 52 TRBV primers and 13 TRBJ primers.

The sample comprised CD8+ T cells sorted from blood. These receptors all stem from a human donor in good health.

In its sample, this clone was seen once. V gene TRBV29-1 combines with J gene TRBJ2-7; D not certain. V dropped 5 bases and J dropped 0 bases, with 11 bases sitting between them. The germline V gene has CDR1 SQVTM and CDR2 ANQGSEA. The CDR3 extends over 13 amino acids. The CDR3 sequence is CSVRGSGSYEQYF. The CDR3 coding sequence is TGCAGCGTTCGCGGTTCCGGCTCCTACGAGCAGTACTTC.

The V call is TRBV6-1, the J call TRBJ1-1; TRBD1 might be the D (5 bases). Germline values: CDR1 MNHNS, CDR2 SASEGT. The CDR3 extends over 12 amino acids. V lost 8 bases to trimming and J lost 10 bases, with 17 bases between them. The CDR3 reads CASPRPGTGAFF. As DNA, the CDR3 is TGTGCCAGCCCCAGGCCGGGGACGGGAGCTTTCTTT.

This clone was counted a few times. V is TRBV19 and J is TRBJ1-4, with 7 positions matching TRBD1. From germline, CDR1 is LNHDA and CDR2 SQIVND (reference sequence). Trimming cost V 1 base and J 7 bases; bases outside gene matches: 6. This CDR3 comprises 15 residues. Here the CDR3 reads CASSIATGTSEKLFF. As DNA, the CDR3 is TGTGCCAGTAGTATAGCGACAGGGACGAGTGAAAAACTGTTTTTT.

The chain recombines TRBV5-6 with TRBJ1-1; no clear D gene. In germline, CDR1 is SGHDT, CDR2 YYEEEE. Trimming left V 2 bases short and J 0 bases short, with 5 bases between. The CDR3 is made up of 13 amino acids. CDR3: CASSFQVNTEAFF. The CDR3 bases are TGTGCCAGCAGCTTCCAGGTGAACACTGAAGCTTTCTTT.

V usage is TRBV12-5 and J usage is TRBJ1-5, with 7 positions matching TRBD1. Unmatched junction bases numbered 5, after V lost 5 bases and J lost 7 bases. The germline CDR1 and CDR2 sequences are LGHNT and FRNRAP. The CDR3 is made up of 13 amino acids. The CDR3 sequence: CASGPNRGQPQHF. The CDR3 nucleotides read TGTGCTAGTGGTCCTAACAGGGGACAGCCCCAGCATTTT.

The chain employs TRBV6-6 and TRBJ2-3, with D perhaps being TRBD1 or TRBD2 (5 bases each). This CDR3 region has 14 residues. V lost 2 bases and J lost 7, with 13 bases in between. CDR1 MNHNY and CDR2 SVGAGI come from the germline V gene (reference sequence). CDR3 DNA sequence: TGTGCCAGCAGTTACGAGGGGCCCTTTTATACGCAGTATTTT. Protein: CASSYEGPFYTQYF.